Listed below are T cell receptor beta chains from one sample, sequenced in a study of radiotherapy plus CTLA-4 blockade in lung cancer. TCRdb's table, derived via immunoSEQ multiplex PCR, lists solely in-frame clones and lacks some. The data show about 73,000 clones, with more than 75% seen just once and over 35% held by the top ten. Sequenced here: peripheral blood, sampled from a patient treated with radiotherapy plus ipilimumab. The receptors here all came from a human donor with non-small cell lung cancer that progressed on radiotherapy plus ipilimumab. The CDR3 runs from the conserved cysteine through the conserved F or W. A D gene is named only where the DNA matches it firmly. Some rows have no size entry. The others give once, few or many, or a class for an expanded clone.

abundance	v_gene	d_gene	j_gene	CDR3nt	CDR3aa
-	TRBV15	-	TRBJ2-1	TGTGCCACCAGCAGAGATCAGGGCAGCTCCTACAATGAGCAGTTCTTC	CATSRDQGSSYNEQFF
-	TRBV5-1	TRBD2	TRBJ2-3	TGCGCCAGCAGCTTAATGACTAGCGGGAACAGAGATACGCAGTATTTT	CASSLMTSGNRDTQYF
-	TRBV30	-	TRBJ2-5	TGTGCCTGGAGTGTCGGGTCCCAAGAGACCCAGTACTTC	CAWSVGSQETQYF
-	TRBV5-6	TRBD1	TRBJ2-4	TGTGCCAGCAGCGGAACTTACAGGGGATCTGACATTCAGTACTTC	CASSGTYRGSDIQYF
-	TRBV7-3	-	TRBJ2-3	TGTGCCAGCAGCCCGCTTGGTCTAGCAGATACGCAGTATTTT	CASSPLGLADTQYF
-	TRBV7-2	TRBD2	TRBJ2-2	TGTGCCAGCAGCGGACTAGCCACCGGGGAGCTGTTTTTT	CASSGLATGELFF
-	TRBV6-4	-	TRBJ1-1	TGTGCCAGCAGTGACGGGGCGAACACTGAAGCTTTCTTT	CASSDGANTEAFF
-	TRBV20-1	TRBD2	TRBJ2-7	TGCAGTGAGCGGGAGGGCCACGAGCAGTACTTC	CSEREGHEQYF
-	TRBV28	-	TRBJ1-4	TGTGCCAGCAGAACCGGGACGTCAAATGAAAAACTGTTTTTT	CASRTGTSNEKLFF
-	TRBV4-1	-	TRBJ2-7	TGCGCCAGCAGCCAAGATCCCCGAGACTCCTACGAGCAGTACTTC	CASSQDPRDSYEQYF
-	TRBV7-7	TRBD2	TRBJ2-7	TGTGCTAGCAGCAGTAGCGGGAGTAAAGAGCAGTACTTC	CASSSSGSKEQYF
-	TRBV11-2	-	TRBJ2-7	TGTGCCAGCAGCTTCGGGGGAGGTACCTACGAGCAGTACTTC	CASSFGGGTYEQYF
-	TRBV6-6	TRBD1	TRBJ2-5	TGTGCCAGCAGCCCCGGGACAGGGGGTTGGGAGACCCAGTACTTC	CASSPGTGGWETQYF
-	TRBV27	TRBD2	TRBJ2-1	TGTGCCAGCAGTGCGATAGCGGGAGGGCCCAATGAGCAGTTCTTC	CASSAIAGGPNEQFF
-	TRBV5-1	TRBD2	TRBJ2-1	TGCGCCAGCAGGCGGACTAGCGGGTCTTACAATGAGCAGTTCTTC	CASRRTSGSYNEQFF
-	TRBV5-1	-	TRBJ1-2	TGCGCCAGCAGCTTGATGGCGGGGGCAGGTGGCTACACCTTC	CASSLMAGAGGYTF
once	TRBV28	TRBD1	TRBJ2-1	TGTGCCAGCAGTCCGGGACAGGGGCACAATGAGCAGTTCTTC	CASSPGQGHNEQFF
-	TRBV4-2	TRBD1	TRBJ1-4	TGTGCCAGCAGCCAAGATGGGACAGGGGCAGAAAAACTGTTTTTT	CASSQDGTGAEKLFF
-	TRBV5-1	-	TRBJ1-2	TGCGCCAGCAGCCCGACAGGAGAAAACTATGGCTACACCTTC	CASSPTGENYGYTF
few	TRBV6-5	-	TRBJ2-1	TGTGCCAGCAGTTACTCTAGGGGCCTTTTAAATGAGCAGTTCTTC	CASSYSRGLLNEQFF
-	TRBV10-3	-	TRBJ1-1	TGTGCCATCAGTGCCTCAGTGAACACTGAAGCTTTCTTT	CAISASVNTEAFF
-	TRBV28	-	TRBJ1-1	TGTGCCAGCAGCCCGGGGACTGAAGCTTTCTTT	CASSPGTEAFF
-	TRBV7-9	-	TRBJ2-4	TGTGCCAGCAGCCTCGTGGACGGTAACCTAGCCAAAAACATTCAGTACTTC	CASSLVDGNLAKNIQYF